A single sample is the source of the 15 T cell receptor beta chains below, sequenced in a study of PD-L1 blockade in urothelial cancer. Produced via immunoSEQ multiplex PCR; TCRdb's table is partial and in-frame only. The data show 90,000 to 130,000 clones, around 93% seen once. Described time point: peripheral blood 6 weeks after treatment start. This material consisted of PBMCs, taken around atezolizumab (anti-PD-L1) treatment. These TCRs come from a man between 60 and 75 years old with urothelial cancer.

V and J are TRBV6-1 and TRBJ2-1, with TRBD2 matching over 14 bases. The ends lost 4 bases at V and 2 bases at J; junction bases unmatched: 1. Per the germline V gene, CDR1 is MNHNS and CDR2 is SASEGT. This CDR3 has 16 amino acids. CDR3 sequence reads: CASSGTSGRTYNEQFF. The CDR3 region has the DNA TGTGCCAGCAGTGGGACTAGCGGGAGGACCTACAATGAGCAGTTCTTC.

The CDR3 DNA reads as TGTGCCAGCAGTGATTTGGGACTAGCGGGAGGCCTCACAGATACGCAGTATTTT. Amino acids: CASSDLGLAGGLTDTQYF. V is TRBV2 and J is TRBJ2-3; 15 bases align to TRBD2. CDR1 is SNHLY, CDR2 FYNNEI, per germline. The CDR3 loop spans 18 amino acids. After removal of 3 bases from V and 2 bases from J, the junction contained 6 bases not matched to a gene.

The rearrangement joins TRBV6-6 to TRBJ2-3; D is uncertain. Trimming stripped 11 bases from V and 6 bases from J, with 12 bases between. Germline assignment: CDR1 MNHNY and CDR2 SVGAGI (reference sequence). This CDR3 region has 11 residues. The CDR3 protein is CAVYVRDTQYF. As DNA, the CDR3 is TGTGCCGTCTACGTGCGGGATACGCAGTATTTT.

The gene calls are TRBV6-1 and TRBJ2-7, with TRBD2 matching over 7 bases. The CDR3 is 13 amino acids. Germline trimming cut 7 bases from V and 7 bases from J; bases unmatched to any gene: 10. Germline assignment: CDR1 MNHNS and CDR2 SASEGT. CDR3 bases: TGTGCCAGCACCTCCGAACTACTAGCGGAGCAGTACTTC. This sequence encodes CASTSELLAEQYF.

The chain is built from TRBV30 and TRBJ2-5; 7 nucleotides agree with TRBD2. This CDR3 comprises 13 residues. Losses at the gene ends were 2 bases for V and 4 bases for J; bases not matched to a gene: 4. Germline CDR1 reads GTSNPN; CDR2 reads SVGIG (reference sequence). The CDR3 DNA is TGTGCCTGGAGTAGGCGGGAGAGAGAGACCCAGTACTTC. Translating it yields CAWSRRERETQYF.

The CDR3 region has the DNA TGTGCCAGCAGCCCTGTGGGGGGCACTGAAGCTTTCTTT. Encoded protein: CASSPVGGTEAFF. The chain employs TRBV16 and TRBJ1-1, with a tentative D call TRBD1 (5 bases). Trimming removed 4 bases from V and 4 bases from J, with 10 bases in between. Germline V lookup: CDR1 KGHSY, CDR2 FQNENV. The CDR3 sequence is 13 residues long.

The chain is built from TRBV5-1 and TRBJ2-5; 10 positions match TRBD1. The CDR3 has 14 amino acids. V shed 4 bases and J 5 bases; nucleotides not matched to a gene: 5. Germline assignment: CDR1 SGHRS and CDR2 YFSETQ. The CDR3 sequence: CASSEGQGGETQYF. The DNA of the CDR3 is TGCGCCAGCAGCGAAGGACAGGGGGGGGAGACCCAGTACTTC.

The J gene is TRBJ1-5, the V gene TRBV5-4; TRBD1 aligns across 8 bases. V lost 0 bases to trimming and J lost 3 bases; unmatched junction nucleotides: 8. Germline V lookup: CDR1 SGHNT, CDR2 YYREEE (reference sequence). This CDR3 comprises 17 residues. CDR3 in amino acids: CASSLGGATGVNQPQHF. CDR3 in DNA: TGTGCCAGCAGCTTGGGAGGGGCGACAGGGGTCAATCAGCCCCAGCATTTT. The whole variable domain, filled in from reference TRBV5-4 and TRBJ1-5, reads ETGVTQSPTHLIKTRGQQVTLRCSSQSGHNTVSWYQQALGQGPQFIFQYYREEENGRGNFPPRFSGLQFPNYSSELNVNALELDDSALYLCASSLGGATGVNQPQHFGDGTRLSIL.

The rearrangement joins TRBV10-3 to TRBJ1-2; D unclear. V was clipped by 6 bases and J by 5 bases, with 13 bases between them. The V gene's germline CDR1 is ENHRY and CDR2 SYGVKD. The CDR3 has 13 residues. DNA of the CDR3: TGTGCCATCAGCCCGGACGGGATTTATGGCTACACCTTC. As protein: CAISPDGIYGYTF.

The chain is built from TRBV7-9 and TRBJ2-6, with a tentative D call TRBD1 (6 bases). Germline CDR1 is SEHNR and CDR2 is FQNEAQ (reference sequence). The CDR3 covers 16 residues. The V and J ends lost 4 bases and 4 bases respectively, with 14 bases between them. CDR3 nucleotides: TGTGCCAGCAGCTCGCGTAGGGGGTCCGGGGCCAACGTCCTGACTTTC. It encodes CASSSRRGSGANVLTF.

This clone was seen more than once but under ten times. This chain links TRBV14 with TRBJ1-5; possibly TRBD1 for D (5 bases). The CDR3 totals 17 residues. Germline CDR1 reads SGHDN; CDR2 reads FVKESK. Between the trimmed V and J ends, which lost 0 bases and 3 bases, there was a span of 15 bases. The CDR3 region is CASSQEVFRGNNQPQHF. The CDR3 DNA is TGTGCCAGCAGCCAAGAGGTATTTCGGGGGAACAATCAGCCCCAGCATTTT.

The CDR3 nucleotides are TGTGCCAGCAGTGAAGCCGGGTCTGGGACAGACTACAATGAGCAGTTCTTC. It specifies CASSEAGSGTDYNEQFF. The chain recombines TRBV2 with TRBJ2-1; 7 bases line up with TRBD1. Per the germline V gene, CDR1 is SNHLY and CDR2 is FYNNEI. V gave up 0 bases and J gave up 3 bases; unmatched junction bases: 8. The length of the CDR3 is 17 residues.

This chain links TRBV9 with TRBJ2-2; 7 nucleotides line up with TRBD1. This CDR3 spans 14 amino acids. The junction had 5 bases not matched to a gene; V was cut back by 4 bases and J by 5 bases. The V gene's germline CDR1 is SGDLS and CDR2 YYNGEE. CDR3 DNA sequence: TGTGCCAGCAGCAAGCGACAGGGTACCGGGGAGCTGTTTTTT. Translation gives CASSKRQGTGELFF.

This chain connects TRBV7-2 to TRBJ2-5; 10 bases are shared with TRBD2. CDR1 is SGHTA and CDR2 is FQGNSA in the germline V gene. The junction had 2 bases not matched to a gene; V was cut back by 5 bases and J by 5 bases. This CDR3 region has 13 residues. In DNA, the CDR3 is TGTGCCAGCAGCCTTAGCGGGAGGGAGACCCAGTACTTC. Its translation is CASSLSGRETQYF.

The rearrangement links TRBV4-1 to TRBJ2-2; TRBD2 matches at 7 bases. The ends lost 1 base at V and 5 bases at J; junction bases unmatched: 10. Germline V CDR1 and CDR2: MGHRA, YSYEKL. This CDR3 has 17 amino acids. The CDR3 is CASSQAGGGGGTGELFF. Written as DNA, the CDR3 is TGCGCCAGCAGCCAAGCGGGAGGCGGAGGAGGTACCGGGGAGCTGTTTTTT.